Only one count was recorded for the clone carrying this T cell receptor beta chain. Its specificity is not known. This table comes from immunoSEQ multiplex PCR, and its TCRdb copy is limited to in-frame clones, with some not included. Of about 100,000 clones in the sample, around 87% were seen once. This sample stems from a study of T cell responses to AZD1222 COVID-19 vaccine. General observations from the study: Spike as a whole was targeted by vaccine-associated CD4 TCRs, dominant at 160-218 and 743-854.

V was clipped by 1 base and J by 2 bases; unmatched bases: 3. Germline lookup yields CDR1 SGHTA and CDR2 FQGNSA. The CDR3 is 16 residues long. The material was peripheral blood, obtained on day 0 of MenACWY control vaccination. V is TRBV7-2 and J is TRBJ2-5; 11 positions agree with TRBD1. The sequence came from an adult in good health. The CDR3 DNA reads TGTGCCAGCAGCTTAGGGGGGACAGGGGGACAAGAGACCCAGTACTTC. Translated: CASSLGGTGGQETQYF.